Presented here are 31 T cell receptor beta chains from one specimen sequenced in a study of shared clonotypes between healthy human individuals. CD8 cells regarded as naive lacked CD45RO, were positively chosen for CCR7, and omitted terminally differentiated effector memory CD45RA+ cells. Only in-frame clones appear in the TCRdb table, and some are missing; sequencing was by immunoSEQ multiplex PCR. The table lists about 2.1 million clones, roughly 93% of them singletons. Sequencing input: naive CD8+ T cells from PBMCs. Receptors originate from a man aged 18 to 29 in good health. Some clones in this sample may be carry-over from other donors' samples.

In its sample, this clone was seen once. V is TRBV9 and J is TRBJ2-7; no firm D call. Germline lookup yields CDR1 SGDLS and CDR2 YYNGEE. CDR3 size: 14 residues. V lost 2 bases, J lost 2 bases, and 11 bases lay in between. CDR3 nucleotide sequence: TGTGCCAGCAGCGTCGAGGACGTCCCCTACGAGCAGTACTTC. Translated, it gives CASSVEDVPYEQYF.

The V and J genes are TRBV28 and TRBJ1-1; D is ambiguous. Trimming took off 2 bases at V and 6 bases at J, with 16 bases between the two ends. CDR1 MDHEN and CDR2 SYDVKM come from the germline V gene. This CDR3 spans 15 amino acids. This CDR3 is CASSLRSRIGSEAFF. The CDR3 coding sequence is TGTGCCAGCAGTTTAAGGTCGAGGATAGGGTCTGAAGCTTTCTTT. The full variable domain, in which reference TRBV28 and TRBJ1-1 provide the parts outside the CDR3, is DVKVTQSSRYLVKRTGEKVFLECVQDMDHENMFWYRQDPGLGLRLIYFSYDVKMKEKGDIPEGYSVSREKKERFSLILESASTNQTSMYLCASSLRSRIGSEAFFGQGTRLTVV.

This chain uses TRBV29-1 with TRBJ2-1; a weak D match, TRBD2 (7 bases). The germline V and J ends were trimmed by 4 bases and 4 bases, with 23 bases remaining between them. The CDR3 extends over 17 amino acids. Germline-derived CDR1 and CDR2 are SQVTM and ANQGSEA. CDR3 amino acids: CSVVGGASGMVYNEQFF. In DNA form, the CDR3 reads TGCAGCGTTGTGGGGGGGGCTAGCGGAATGGTTTACAATGAGCAGTTCTTC.

The CDR3 nucleotides read TGTGCCAGCAGTCGCGCAGGGGGGAACACCGGGGAGCTGTTTTTT. Amino acids: CASSRAGGNTGELFF. J is TRBJ2-2 and V is TRBV7-9, with 7 bases identical to TRBD1. Germline V CDR1 and CDR2: SEHNR, FQNEAQ (reference sequence). Losses at the gene ends were 6 bases for V and 1 base for J; bases not matched to a gene: 5. The CDR3 sequence is 15 residues long.

In DNA form, the CDR3 reads TGTGCCAGCAGTTTTACAGGGTCCACTCCCGGCTACACCTTC. This encodes CASSFTGSTPGYTF. The V and J genes are TRBV28 and TRBJ1-2; possibly TRBD1 for D (6 bases). CDR3 length: 14 residues. Germline V lookup: CDR1 MDHEN, CDR2 SYDVKM. The V gene lost 3 bases and the J gene lost 8 bases, with 16 bases spanning the gap.

The chain couples TRBV15 to TRBJ2-1, with a possible D match to TRBD1 (6 bases). The CDR3 has 16 amino acids. Germline V gene sequence: CDR1 LNHNV, CDR2 YYDKDF (reference sequence). Trimming pared 0 bases from V and 5 bases from J, leaving 14 bases between. This CDR3 is CATSRDPGEPDNEQFF. In nucleotides, the CDR3 is TGTGCCACCAGCAGAGATCCAGGGGAGCCAGACAATGAGCAGTTCTTC.

The chain couples TRBV27 to TRBJ2-5; weak D call: TRBD2 (6 bases). CDR1 MNHEY and CDR2 SMNVEV come from the germline V gene (reference sequence). The CDR3 sequence is 16 residues long. The germline V and J ends were trimmed by 2 bases and 4 bases, with 17 bases remaining between them. Here the CDR3 reads CASSLIFTGAGETQYF. DNA for the CDR3: TGTGCCAGCAGTTTAATTTTTACGGGAGCTGGAGAGACCCAGTACTTC.

The V and J genes are TRBV5-4 and TRBJ2-7; D call uncertain. The V and J ends lost 0 bases and 1 base respectively, with 11 bases between them. CDR3 length: 15 amino acids. Per the germline V gene, CDR1 is SGHNT and CDR2 is YYREEE (reference sequence). The CDR3 here is CASSLGGPQSYEQYF. CDR3 coding DNA: TGTGCCAGCAGCTTGGGTGGGCCTCAGTCCTACGAGCAGTACTTC. Combining the CDR3 with reference TRBV5-4 and TRBJ2-7 gives the whole variable domain ETGVTQSPTHLIKTRGQQVTLRCSSQSGHNTVSWYQQALGQGPQFIFQYYREEENGRGNFPPRFSGLQFPNYSSELNVNALELDDSALYLCASSLGGPQSYEQYFGPGTRLTVT.

V gene TRBV28 combines with J gene TRBJ1-2; D perhaps matches TRBD1 (5 bases). Between the trimmed V and J ends, which lost 7 bases and 6 bases, there was a span of 21 bases. The CDR3 runs to 15 residues. The V gene's germline CDR1 is MDHEN and CDR2 SYDVKM. The CDR3 DNA follows: TGTGCCAGCACTCGGGGCGATGAGGCCTTGGATGGCTACACCTTC. Residues: CASTRGDEALDGYTF.

The J gene is TRBJ2-3, the V gene TRBV2; D perhaps matches TRBD1 (6 bases). This CDR3 comprises 16 residues. V shed 9 bases and J shed 1 base, with 20 bases lying between them. Germline V gene data show CDR1 as SNHLY and CDR2 as FYNNEI. The CDR3 region has the DNA TGTGCCAGTGGGGGTCAGACAGGTCCTCGCACAGATACGCAGTATTTT. The encoded protein is CASGGQTGPRTDTQYF.

V usage is TRBV2 and J usage is TRBJ2-1; TRBD2 matches at 8 bases. V trimming: 5 bases; J trimming: 9 bases; junction bases outside the gene matches: 12. The CDR3 length is 15 residues. Germline CDR1 SNHLY, CDR2 FYNNEI. The chain's CDR3 is CASSLIAGPDREQFF. CDR3 sequence (DNA): TGTGCCAGCAGTCTTATAGCGGGACCGGATCGTGAGCAGTTCTTC.

A remark on this clone: The same CDR3 also results from other DNA sequences found in this sample. The V call is TRBV27, the J call TRBJ2-7, with D possibly being TRBD2 (6 bases). The CDR3 covers 14 residues. V was clipped by 3 bases and J by 1 base, with 10 bases between them. In germline, CDR1 is MNHEY, CDR2 SMNVEV (reference sequence). CDR3 region: CASSFRGSSYEQYF. CDR3 DNA sequence: TGTGCCAGCAGTTTTCGGGGGAGTTCCTACGAGCAGTACTTC.

A few counts support this clone. Other DNA sequences in the sample encode the same CDR3. The V and J genes are TRBV10-3 and TRBJ1-2; perhaps TRBD1 as D (6 bases). Trimming cost V 3 bases and J 2 bases, with 7 bases left between them. Germline V gives CDR1 ENHRY, CDR2 SYGVKD. The CDR3 has 13 amino acids. The chain's CDR3 is CAISEGGNYGYTF. DNA of the CDR3: TGTGCCATCAGTGAAGGGGGGAACTATGGCTACACCTTC.

The CDR3 nucleotides are TGCAGCGCCCTAGACAGCGACGCTAACTATGGCTACACCTTC. Protein: CSALDSDANYGYTF. V and J are TRBV29-1 and TRBJ1-2, with D maybe TRBD1 (5 bases). The CDR3 runs to 14 residues. Germline assignment: CDR1 SQVTM and CDR2 ANQGSEA. Trimming shortened V by 7 bases and J by 0 bases, and 15 bases separated the two germline ends.

This clone has just a few counts. The rearrangement joins TRBV14 to TRBJ2-1; D is unclear. CDR3 length equals 11 residues. CDR1 and CDR2 from the germline V gene are SGHDN and FVKESK. With 0 bases removed from V and 12 bases from J, the gap between germline ends came to 6 bases. DNA of the CDR3: TGTGCCAGCAGCCAAGATCTGGGGCAGTTCTTC. Its translation is CASSQDLGQFF.

The genes are TRBV7-8 and TRBJ2-7, with 13 nucleotides matching TRBD2. Germline assignment: CDR1 SGHVS and CDR2 FQNEAQ. The CDR3 sequence is 15 residues long. J gave up 5 bases and V 4 bases, and 5 bases lay outside the gene matches. The CDR3 protein is CASSSGTSGTHEQYF. The DNA of the CDR3 is TGTGCCAGCAGCTCAGGGACTAGCGGGACCCACGAGCAGTACTTC.

A remark on this clone: The identical CDR3 is also encoded by other nucleotide sequences in the sample. This chain joins TRBV19 and TRBJ2-5, with TRBD1 identical over 7 bases. The V and J ends lost 1 base and 2 bases, in that order; junction bases with no gene match: 1. Germline CDR1 is LNHDA and CDR2 is SQIVND (reference sequence). This CDR3 is built from 14 residues. CDR3 in amino acids: CASSIGTGQETQYF. Here the CDR3 DNA reads TGTGCCAGTAGTATAGGGACAGGTCAAGAGACCCAGTACTTC.

As regards this clone: One junction end disagrees with the germline gene, perhaps due to a read error. The chain has TRBV6-5 and TRBJ2-5, with D maybe TRBD1 (5 bases). This CDR3 contains 10 residues. CDR1 MNHEY and CDR2 SVGAGI come from the germline V gene. The CDR3, as DNA: TGTGCCAGCGATACAGGATACAGGAACTTC. Translated: CASDTGYRNF.

The chain has TRBV6-1 and TRBJ2-1; D possibly corresponds to TRBD2 (6 bases). Deletions cut 7 bases from V and 4 bases from J, with 17 bases between. The CDR3 has 15 amino acids. Per the germline V gene, CDR1 is MNHNS and CDR2 is SASEGT. The CDR3 region has the DNA TGTGCCAGCAAGATCGGGACTGGGGCTTACAATGAGCAGTTCTTC. It is translated as CASKIGTGAYNEQFF.

Only one count was recorded for this clone. The chain combines TRBV9 with TRBJ2-3; D is perhaps TRBD1 (5 bases). This CDR3 comprises 17 residues. V shed 3 bases and J shed 6 bases, with 23 bases lying between them. Per germline, CDR1 SGDLS and CDR2 YYNGEE. This CDR3 reads CASSDMDMSTSDDTQYF. CDR3 nucleotides: TGTGCCAGCAGCGATATGGACATGTCGACATCCGACGATACGCAGTATTTT.

This chain uses TRBV7-9 with TRBJ2-7, with 7 bases identical to TRBD2. The CDR3 consists of 15 residues. Looked up from germline, CDR1 is SEHNR and CDR2 is FQNEAQ (reference sequence). V lost 4 bases, J lost 3 bases, and 9 bases stayed unmatched. The CDR3 nucleotides read TGTGCCAGCAGCTCCGCGCGGGAGCGTTACTACGAGCAGTACTTC. The encoded protein is CASSSARERYYEQYF. Supplemented by reference TRBV7-9 and TRBJ2-7, the full variable domain reads DTGVSQNPRHKITKRGQNVTFRCDPISEHNRLYWYRQTLGQGPEFLTYFQNEAQLEKSRLLSDRFSAERPKGSFSTLEIQRTEQGDSAMYLCASSSARERYYEQYFGPGTRLTVT.

The rearrangement links TRBV9 to TRBJ1-4; 9 bases fit TRBD1. The junction had 10 bases not matched to a gene; V was cut back by 5 bases and J by 8 bases. This CDR3 is 15 amino acids long. Germline assignment: CDR1 SGDLS and CDR2 YYNGEE. The CDR3 nucleotides read TGTGCCAGCAGTCAGACCGGGACAGGGTGGGAAAAACTGTTTTTT. Residues: CASSQTGTGWEKLFF.

This clone was detected once. Other DNA variants within this sample encode the same CDR3. The CDR3 here is CASSPGTSGYNEQFF. The CDR3 DNA sequence: TGTGCCAGCAGCCCCGGGACTAGCGGCTACAATGAGCAGTTCTTC. The V gene is TRBV28, the J gene TRBJ2-1, with 11 positions matching TRBD2. V shed 6 bases, J shed 3 bases, and the junction held 4 bases outside the gene matches. The CDR3 is 15 amino acids. CDR1 is MDHEN and CDR2 is SYDVKM in the germline V gene.

This chain connects TRBV6-5 to TRBJ1-1; D not resolved. Germline V gene sequence: CDR1 MNHEY, CDR2 SVGAGI. V was cut by 2 bases and J by 5 bases, with 9 bases left in between. CDR3 length equals 13 residues. CDR3 sequence: CASSYRVRTEAFF. The CDR3, as DNA: TGTGCCAGCAGTTACCGGGTGCGGACTGAAGCTTTCTTT.

The CDR3 here is CASSLGAEGLNTGELFF. The CDR3 DNA follows: TGTGCCAGCAGCTTAGGTGCCGAGGGATTAAACACCGGGGAGCTGTTTTTT. The J gene is TRBJ2-2, the V gene TRBV7-9; tentatively, D is TRBD2 (5 bases). This CDR3 spans 17 amino acids. Trimming took off 1 base at V and 2 bases at J, with 14 bases between the two ends. Germline V gene lookup returns CDR1 SEHNR and CDR2 FQNEAQ (reference sequence).

This clone was recorded only once. This chain joins TRBV21-1 and TRBJ2-1; TRBD2, the D gene given by the table, was not confirmed from the DNA. TRBV21-1 is deemed a pseudogene. This CDR3 comprises 16 residues. CDR3 residues: CASEKEWGLAYNEQFF. In DNA, the CDR3 is TGTGCCAGCGAAAAGGAGTGGGGACTAGCCTACAATGAGCAGTTCTTC.

With respect to this clone: Other DNA variants within this sample encode the same CDR3. The rearrangement joins TRBV27 to TRBJ2-7; a possible D gene is TRBD1 (6 bases). Trimming cost V 6 bases and J 5 bases, with 8 bases left between them. CDR3 length: 11 residues. Germline CDR1 reads MNHEY; CDR2 reads SMNVEV (reference sequence). This CDR3 is CASSQGNEQYF. For the CDR3, the DNA is TGTGCCAGCAGCCAGGGGAACGAGCAGTACTTC.

J is TRBJ2-7 and V is TRBV9, with 11 bases identical to TRBD1. CDR3 length: 15 amino acids. Germline CDR1 SGDLS, CDR2 YYNGEE. J lost 1 base, V lost 7 bases, and 7 bases had no gene match. The CDR3 sequence is CASDGGQGASYEQYF. Here the CDR3 DNA reads TGTGCCAGCGACGGCGGACAGGGGGCTTCCTACGAGCAGTACTTC.

The J gene is TRBJ1-1, the V gene TRBV15, with unresolved D. This CDR3 is built from 14 residues. Trimming removed 2 bases at V and 2 bases at J, with 9 bases between. Germline V CDR1 and CDR2: LNHNV, YYDKDF (reference sequence). CDR3 loop: CATSRRATNTEAFF. The CDR3 nucleotides read TGTGCCACCAGCAGAAGGGCCACAAACACTGAAGCTTTCTTT.

CDR3: CASSLKGPPNQPQHF. The DNA for the CDR3 is TGTGCCAGCAGTTTAAAGGGACCGCCGAATCAGCCCCAGCATTTT. The chain is built from TRBV27 and TRBJ1-5; D possibly corresponds to TRBD1 (5 bases). Germline CDR1 reads MNHEY; CDR2 reads SMNVEV (reference sequence). The CDR3 contains 15 residues. Trimming shortened V by 2 bases and J by 4 bases, and 12 bases separated the two germline ends.

The chain couples TRBV7-3 to TRBJ1-3, with D maybe TRBD1 (5 bases). From germline, CDR1 is SGHTA and CDR2 FQGTGA. Trimming stripped 3 bases from V and 2 bases from J, with 11 bases between. The CDR3 sequence is 15 residues long. CDR3 in DNA: TGTGCCAGCAGCTTCGAGGGGACGGCTGGAAACACCATATATTTT. It codes for CASSFEGTAGNTIYF.